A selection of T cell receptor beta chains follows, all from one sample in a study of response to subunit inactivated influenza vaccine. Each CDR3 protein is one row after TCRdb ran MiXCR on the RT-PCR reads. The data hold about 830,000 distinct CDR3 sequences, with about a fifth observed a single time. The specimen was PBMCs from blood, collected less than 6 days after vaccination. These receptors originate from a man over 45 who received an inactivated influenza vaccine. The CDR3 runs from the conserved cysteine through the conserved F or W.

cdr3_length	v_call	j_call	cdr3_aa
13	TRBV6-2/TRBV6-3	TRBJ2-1	CATSLGLYNEQFF
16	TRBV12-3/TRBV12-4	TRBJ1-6	CASSRRGASYNSPLHF
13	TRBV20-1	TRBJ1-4	CSAETGGDEKLFF
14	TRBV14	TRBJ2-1	CASSQSGSYNEQFF
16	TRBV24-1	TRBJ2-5	CATSDIAWTGQETQYF
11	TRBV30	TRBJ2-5	CAWSTRETQYF
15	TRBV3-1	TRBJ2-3	CASRKSGIKADTQYF
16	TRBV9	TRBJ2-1	CASSVGTVVSYNEQFF
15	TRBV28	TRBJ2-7	CASRNNRGNSYEQYF
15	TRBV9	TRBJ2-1	CASSPVDPNSNEQFF
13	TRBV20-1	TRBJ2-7	CSARLPWDYEQYF
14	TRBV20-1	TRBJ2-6	CSATIDGGANVLTF
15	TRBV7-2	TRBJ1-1	CASSLRQADNTEAFF
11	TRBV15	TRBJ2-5	CATRVGETQYF
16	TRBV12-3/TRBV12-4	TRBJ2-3	CASSEGTSGVTDTQYF
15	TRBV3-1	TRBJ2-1	CASSPSGGAYNEQFF
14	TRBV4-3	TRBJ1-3	CASSQDLGRLTIYF
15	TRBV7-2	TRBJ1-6	CASSSGTGFLSPLHF
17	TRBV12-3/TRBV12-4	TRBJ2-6	CASSRDSLTSGANVLTF
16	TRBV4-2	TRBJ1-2	CASSQAGGLDLYGYTF
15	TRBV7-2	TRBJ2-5	CASSLQGTSQETQYF
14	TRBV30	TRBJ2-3	CAQTPSGRWDTQYF
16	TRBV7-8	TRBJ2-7	CASSLRVLVQPGEQYF
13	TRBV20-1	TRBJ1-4	CSAAGVTNEKLFF
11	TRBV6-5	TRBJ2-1	CASSYFHEQFF
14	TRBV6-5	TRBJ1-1	CASSYTLKNTEAFF
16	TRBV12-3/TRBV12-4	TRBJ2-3	CASSPPPIGRTDTQYF
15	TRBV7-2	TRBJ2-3	CASSFRTSEADTQYF
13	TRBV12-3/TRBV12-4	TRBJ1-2	CASSLERLVGYTF
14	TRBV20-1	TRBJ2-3	CSARESRATDTQYF
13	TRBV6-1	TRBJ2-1	CASRDRPYNEQFF
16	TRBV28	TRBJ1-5	CASSPRLGRGQQPQHF
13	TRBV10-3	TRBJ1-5	CAISDRDGQPQHF
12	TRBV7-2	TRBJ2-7	CASSSDVARQYF
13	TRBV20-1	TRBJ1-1	CSARDVGGTEAFF
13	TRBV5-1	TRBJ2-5	CASRLGGQETQYF
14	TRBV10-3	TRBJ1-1	CAISGEGEDTEAFF
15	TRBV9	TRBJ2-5	CASRPGTALQETQYF
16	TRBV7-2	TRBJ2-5	CASSLGRAGGRETQYF
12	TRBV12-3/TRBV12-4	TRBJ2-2	CASRLSSGELFF
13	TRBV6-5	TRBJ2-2	CASSYSIPGELFF
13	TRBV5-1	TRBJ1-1	CASSTGQANEAFF
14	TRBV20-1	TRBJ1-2	CSARELRDSHGYTF
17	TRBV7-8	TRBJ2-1	CASSSPPKGSSYNEQFF
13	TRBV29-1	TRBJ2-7	CSVETSDSYEQYF
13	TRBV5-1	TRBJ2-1	CASSSLSAEEQFF
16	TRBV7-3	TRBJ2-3	CASSSGPRDFPDTQYF
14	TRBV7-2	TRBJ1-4	CASSLWQGNEKLFF
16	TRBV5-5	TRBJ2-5	CASSLTGLREQETQYF
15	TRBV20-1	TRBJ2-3	CSATRDSLRTDTQYF
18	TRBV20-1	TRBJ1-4	CSARKPLGPIATNEKLFF
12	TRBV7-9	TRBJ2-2	CASSEQVRELFF